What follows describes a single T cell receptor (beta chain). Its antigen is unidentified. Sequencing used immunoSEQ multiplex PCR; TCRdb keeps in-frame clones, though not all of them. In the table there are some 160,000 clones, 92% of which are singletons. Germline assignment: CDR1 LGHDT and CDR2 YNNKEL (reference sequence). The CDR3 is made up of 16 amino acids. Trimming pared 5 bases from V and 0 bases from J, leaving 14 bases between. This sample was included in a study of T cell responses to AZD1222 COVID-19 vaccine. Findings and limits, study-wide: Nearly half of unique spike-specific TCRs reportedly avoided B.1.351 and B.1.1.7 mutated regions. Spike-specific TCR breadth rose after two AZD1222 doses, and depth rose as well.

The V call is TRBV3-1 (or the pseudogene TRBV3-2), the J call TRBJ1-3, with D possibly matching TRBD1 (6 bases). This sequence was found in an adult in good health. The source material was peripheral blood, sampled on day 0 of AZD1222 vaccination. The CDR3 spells CASSTDSWSSGNTIYF. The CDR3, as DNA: TGTGCCAGCAGCACGGACAGTTGGAGCTCTGGAAACACCATATATTTT.